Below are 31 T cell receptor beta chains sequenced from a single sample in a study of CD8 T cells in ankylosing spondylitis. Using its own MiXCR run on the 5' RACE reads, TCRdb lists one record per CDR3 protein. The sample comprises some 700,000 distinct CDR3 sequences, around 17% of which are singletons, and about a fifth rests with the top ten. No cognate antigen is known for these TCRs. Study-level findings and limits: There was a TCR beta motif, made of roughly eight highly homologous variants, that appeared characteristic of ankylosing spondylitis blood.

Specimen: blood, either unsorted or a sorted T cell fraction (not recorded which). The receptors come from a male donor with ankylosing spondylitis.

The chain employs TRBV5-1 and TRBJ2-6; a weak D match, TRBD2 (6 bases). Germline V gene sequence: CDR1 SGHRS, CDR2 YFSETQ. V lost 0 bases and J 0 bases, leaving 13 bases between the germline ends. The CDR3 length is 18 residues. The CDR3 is CASSLVGGISSGANVLTF. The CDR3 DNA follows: TGCGCCAGCAGCTTGGTCGGCGGGATAAGCTCTGGGGCCAACGTCCTGACTTTC.

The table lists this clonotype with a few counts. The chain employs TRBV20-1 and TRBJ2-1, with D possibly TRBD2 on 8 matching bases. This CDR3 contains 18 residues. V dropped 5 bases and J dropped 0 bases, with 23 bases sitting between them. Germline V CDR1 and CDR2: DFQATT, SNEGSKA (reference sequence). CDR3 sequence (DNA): TGCAGTGCTGACCCGATCTTAGCGGGACAGAGCTCCTACAATGAGCAGTTCTTC. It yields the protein CSADPILAGQSSYNEQFF.

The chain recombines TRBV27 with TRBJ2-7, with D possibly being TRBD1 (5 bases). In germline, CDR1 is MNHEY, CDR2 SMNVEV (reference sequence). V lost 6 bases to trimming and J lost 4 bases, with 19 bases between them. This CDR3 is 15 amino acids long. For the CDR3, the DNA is TGTGCCAGCAGCCTGACAGTCTCATCTATATACGAGCAGTACTTC. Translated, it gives CASSLTVSSIYEQYF.

In DNA form, the CDR3 reads TGCGCCAGCAGCGCAGTTTTGGCCTACAATGAGCAGTTCTTC. Translating it yields CASSAVLAYNEQFF. The V gene is TRBV5-1, the J gene TRBJ2-1, with D uncertain. CDR1 and CDR2 (germline): SGHRS, YFSETQ. Trimming shortened V by 4 bases and J by 2 bases, and 10 bases separated the two germline ends. The CDR3 is made up of 14 amino acids.

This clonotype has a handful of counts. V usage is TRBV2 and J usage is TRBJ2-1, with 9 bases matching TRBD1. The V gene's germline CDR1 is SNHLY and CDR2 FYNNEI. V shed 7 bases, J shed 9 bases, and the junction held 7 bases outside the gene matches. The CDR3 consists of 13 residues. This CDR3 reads CASTGQGLGEQFF. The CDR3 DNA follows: TGTGCCAGCACGGGACAGGGCCTGGGTGAGCAGTTCTTC.

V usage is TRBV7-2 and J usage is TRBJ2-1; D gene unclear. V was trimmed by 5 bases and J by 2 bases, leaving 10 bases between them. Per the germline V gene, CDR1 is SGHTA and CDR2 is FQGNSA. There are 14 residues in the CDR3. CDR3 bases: TGTGCCAGCAGCGGGATCAGAGCCTACAATGAGCAGTTCTTC. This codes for CASSGIRAYNEQFF.

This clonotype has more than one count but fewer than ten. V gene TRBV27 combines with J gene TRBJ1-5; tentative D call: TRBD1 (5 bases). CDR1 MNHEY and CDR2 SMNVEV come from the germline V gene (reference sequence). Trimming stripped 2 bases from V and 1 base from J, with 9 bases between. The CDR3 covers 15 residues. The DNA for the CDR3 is TGTGCCAGCAGTTTAAGAGGGGTAAGCAATCAGCCCCAGCATTTT. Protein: CASSLRGVSNQPQHF.

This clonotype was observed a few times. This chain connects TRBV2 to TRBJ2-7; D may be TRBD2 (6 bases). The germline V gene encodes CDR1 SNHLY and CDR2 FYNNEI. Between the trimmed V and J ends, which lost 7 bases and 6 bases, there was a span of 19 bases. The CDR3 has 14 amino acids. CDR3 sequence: CASTQGTGVGEQYF. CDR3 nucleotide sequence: TGTGCCAGCACCCAAGGGACTGGGGTTGGCGAGCAGTACTTC.

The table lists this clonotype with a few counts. CDR3 sequence (DNA): TGCGCCAGCAGCCGCGAGTCTGGGCAGGTAGCTTTCTTT. Protein sequence: CASSRESGQVAFF. The rearrangement links TRBV5-1 to TRBJ1-1; D not certain. This CDR3 is 13 amino acids long. The germline V gene encodes CDR1 SGHRS and CDR2 YFSETQ. The ends were cut back, 4 bases at V and 10 bases at J, with 17 bases in the middle.

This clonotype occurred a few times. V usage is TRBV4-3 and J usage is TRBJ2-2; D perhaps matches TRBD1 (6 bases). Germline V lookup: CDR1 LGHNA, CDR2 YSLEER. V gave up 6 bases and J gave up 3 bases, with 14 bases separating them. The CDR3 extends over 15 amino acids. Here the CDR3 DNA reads TGCGCCAGCAGGGGAAGGGCAGGGGACACCGGGGAGCTGTTTTTT. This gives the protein CASRGRAGDTGELFF.

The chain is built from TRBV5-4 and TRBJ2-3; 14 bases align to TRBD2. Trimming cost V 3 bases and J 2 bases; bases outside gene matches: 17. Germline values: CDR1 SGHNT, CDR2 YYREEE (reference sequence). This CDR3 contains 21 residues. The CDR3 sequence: CASSSYDGTSGGLLNTDTQYF. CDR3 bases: TGTGCCAGCAGCTCCTACGACGGGACTAGCGGGGGCCTTCTCAACACAGATACGCAGTATTTT.

CDR3 DNA sequence: TGTGCCAGCGGACTAAAAACCGGGGAGCTGTTTTTT. Its translation is CASGLKTGELFF. V and J are TRBV6-6 and TRBJ2-2; possibly TRBD2 for D (6 bases). With 8 bases removed from V and 5 bases from J, the gap between germline ends came to 9 bases. The germline V gene encodes CDR1 MNHNY and CDR2 SVGAGI (reference sequence). There are 12 residues in the CDR3.

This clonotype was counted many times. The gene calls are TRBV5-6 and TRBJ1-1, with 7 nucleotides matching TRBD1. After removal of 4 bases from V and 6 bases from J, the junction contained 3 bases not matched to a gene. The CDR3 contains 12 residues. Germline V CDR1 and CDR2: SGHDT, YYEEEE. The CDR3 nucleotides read TGTGCCAGCAGCCCCCAGGGGGCTGAAGCTTTCTTT. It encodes CASSPQGAEAFF.

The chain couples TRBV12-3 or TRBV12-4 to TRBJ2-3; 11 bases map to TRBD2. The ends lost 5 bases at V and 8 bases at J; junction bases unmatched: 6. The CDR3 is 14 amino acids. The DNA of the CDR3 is TGTGCCAGCAGTCAGGGACTAGCGGTACCTACGCAGTATTTT. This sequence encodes CASSQGLAVPTQYF.

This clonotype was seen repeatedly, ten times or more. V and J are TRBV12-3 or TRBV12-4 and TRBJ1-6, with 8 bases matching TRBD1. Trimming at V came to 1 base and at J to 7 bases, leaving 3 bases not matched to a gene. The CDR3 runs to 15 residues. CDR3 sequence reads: CASSLGTGRNSPLHF. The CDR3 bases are TGTGCCAGCAGTTTAGGGACAGGGCGAAATTCACCCCTCCACTTT.

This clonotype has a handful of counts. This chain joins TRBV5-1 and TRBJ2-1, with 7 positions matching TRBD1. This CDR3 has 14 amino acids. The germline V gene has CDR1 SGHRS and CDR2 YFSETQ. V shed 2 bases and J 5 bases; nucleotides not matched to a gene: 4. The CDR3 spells CASSLTGENNEQFF. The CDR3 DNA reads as TGCGCCAGCAGCTTAACAGGGGAGAACAATGAGCAGTTCTTC.

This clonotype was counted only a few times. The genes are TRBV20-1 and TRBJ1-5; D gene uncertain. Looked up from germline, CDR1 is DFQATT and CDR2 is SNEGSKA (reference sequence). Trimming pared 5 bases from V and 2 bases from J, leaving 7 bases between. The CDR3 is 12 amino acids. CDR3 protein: CSAVLGNQPQHF. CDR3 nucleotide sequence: TGCAGTGCTGTCCTTGGCAATCAGCCCCAGCATTTT.

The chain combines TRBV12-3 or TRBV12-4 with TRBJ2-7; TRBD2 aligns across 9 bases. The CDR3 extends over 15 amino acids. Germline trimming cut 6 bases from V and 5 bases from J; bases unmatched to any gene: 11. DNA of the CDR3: TGTGCCAGCAGCCCGGCGGGTCAGCGGGGGGACGAGCAGTACTTC. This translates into CASSPAGQRGDEQYF.

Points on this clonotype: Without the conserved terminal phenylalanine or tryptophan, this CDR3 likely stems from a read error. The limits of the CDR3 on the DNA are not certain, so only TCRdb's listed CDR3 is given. CDR3 residues: CASGGDRGPPVL. The gene calls are TRBV6-5 and TRBJ1-1; the table's D call, TRBD1, was not checked against the DNA. CDR1 is MNHEY, CDR2 SVGAGI, per germline. The CDR3 adds up to 12 amino acids, both ends counted.

The CDR3 protein is CASSPPGRVKEKLFF. The CDR3 DNA sequence: TGCGCCAGCAGCCCCCCGGGCCGGGTTAAGGAAAAACTGTTTTTT. The V call is TRBV4-1, the J call TRBJ1-4, with D unclear. The CDR3 consists of 15 residues. The V end was cut by 4 bases, the J end by 8 bases, with 17 bases between. CDR1 and CDR2 (germline): MGHRA, YSYEKL.

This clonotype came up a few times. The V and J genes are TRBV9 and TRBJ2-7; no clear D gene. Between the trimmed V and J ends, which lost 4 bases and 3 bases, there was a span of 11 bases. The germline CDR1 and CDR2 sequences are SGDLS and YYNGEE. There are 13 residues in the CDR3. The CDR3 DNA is TGTGCCAGCAGCAAAGGAAGTGACTACGAGCAGTACTTC. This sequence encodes CASSKGSDYEQYF.

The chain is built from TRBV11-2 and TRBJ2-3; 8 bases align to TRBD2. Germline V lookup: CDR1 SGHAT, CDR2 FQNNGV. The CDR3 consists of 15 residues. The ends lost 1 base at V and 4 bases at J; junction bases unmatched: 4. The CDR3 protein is CASSLAGGPADTQYF. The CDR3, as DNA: TGTGCCAGCAGCTTAGCGGGGGGGCCGGCAGATACGCAGTATTTT. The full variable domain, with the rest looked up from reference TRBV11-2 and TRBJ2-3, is EAGVAQSPRYKIIEKRQSVAFWCNPISGHATLYWYQQILGQGPKLLIQFQNNGVVDDSQLPKDRFSAERLKGVDSTLKIQPAKLEDSAVYLCASSLAGGPADTQYFGPGTRLTVL.

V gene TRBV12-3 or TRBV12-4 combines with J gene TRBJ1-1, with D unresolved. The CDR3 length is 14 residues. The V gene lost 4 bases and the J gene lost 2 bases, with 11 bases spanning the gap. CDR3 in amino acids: CASSWGLGNTEAFF. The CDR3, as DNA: TGTGCCAGCAGTTGGGGTTTGGGAAACACTGAAGCTTTCTTT.

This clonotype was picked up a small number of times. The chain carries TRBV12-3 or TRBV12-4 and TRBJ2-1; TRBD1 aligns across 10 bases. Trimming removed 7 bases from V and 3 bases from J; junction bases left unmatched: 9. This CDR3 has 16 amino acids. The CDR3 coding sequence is TGTGCCAGCACCAAGACAGGGGGCGGTATCTACAATGAGCAGTTCTTC. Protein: CASTKTGGGIYNEQFF.

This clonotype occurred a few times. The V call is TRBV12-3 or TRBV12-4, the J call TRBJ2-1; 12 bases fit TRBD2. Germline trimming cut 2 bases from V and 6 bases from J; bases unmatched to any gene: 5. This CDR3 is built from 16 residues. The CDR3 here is CASSLLTGLAGNEQFF. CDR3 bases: TGTGCCAGCAGTTTACTCACGGGACTAGCGGGCAATGAGCAGTTCTTC.

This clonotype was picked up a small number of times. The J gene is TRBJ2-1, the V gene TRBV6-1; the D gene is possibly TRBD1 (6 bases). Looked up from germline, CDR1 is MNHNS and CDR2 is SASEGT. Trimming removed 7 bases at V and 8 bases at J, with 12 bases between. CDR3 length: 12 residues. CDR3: CASIPRGDEQFF. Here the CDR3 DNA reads TGTGCCAGCATCCCCAGGGGAGATGAGCAGTTCTTC.

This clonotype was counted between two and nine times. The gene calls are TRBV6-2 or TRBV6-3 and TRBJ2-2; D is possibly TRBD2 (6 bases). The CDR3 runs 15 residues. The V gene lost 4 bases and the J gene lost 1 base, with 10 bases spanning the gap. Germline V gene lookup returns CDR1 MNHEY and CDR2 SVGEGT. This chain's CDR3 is CASSWPGLNTGELFF. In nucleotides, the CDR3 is TGTGCCAGCAGTTGGCCGGGACTGAACACCGGGGAGCTGTTTTTT.

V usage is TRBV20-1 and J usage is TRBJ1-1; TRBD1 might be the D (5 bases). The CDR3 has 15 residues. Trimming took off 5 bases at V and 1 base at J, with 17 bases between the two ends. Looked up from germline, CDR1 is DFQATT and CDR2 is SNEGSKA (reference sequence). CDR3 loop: CSALGPGPGNTEAFF. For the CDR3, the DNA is TGCAGTGCTTTAGGACCGGGGCCAGGGAACACTGAAGCTTTCTTT.

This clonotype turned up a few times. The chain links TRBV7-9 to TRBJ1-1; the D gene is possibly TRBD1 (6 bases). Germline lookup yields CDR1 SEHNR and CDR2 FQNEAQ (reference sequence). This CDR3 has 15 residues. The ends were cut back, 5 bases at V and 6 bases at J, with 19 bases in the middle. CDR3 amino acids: CASSTGQTLHSEAFF. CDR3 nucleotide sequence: TGTGCCAGCAGCACCGGACAGACTCTTCATTCTGAAGCTTTCTTT.

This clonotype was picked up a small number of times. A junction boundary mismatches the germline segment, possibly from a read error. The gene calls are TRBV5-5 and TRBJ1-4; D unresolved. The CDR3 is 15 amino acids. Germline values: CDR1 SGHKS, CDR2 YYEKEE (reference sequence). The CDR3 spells CANSLWDVRNEKLFF. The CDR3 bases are TGTGCCAACAGCTTGTGGGATGTAAGGAATGAAAAACTGTTTTTT.

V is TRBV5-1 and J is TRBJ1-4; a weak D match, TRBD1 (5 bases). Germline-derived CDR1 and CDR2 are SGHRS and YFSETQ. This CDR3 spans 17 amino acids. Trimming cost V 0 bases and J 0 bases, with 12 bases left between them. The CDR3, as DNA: TGCGCCAGCAGCTTGGAAGGCAGGGTAACAACTAATGAAAAACTGTTTTTT. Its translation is CASSLEGRVTTNEKLFF.